This T cell receptor beta chain was observed in a study of blood T cell repertoires in COVID-19 (dated by TCRdb to 2020 to 2021). Regarding the study in general: Collaborator samples came from the United States, Italy and Spain and covered acute and convalescent phases of COVID-19. Deeply sampled blood TCRbeta repertoires from subjects exposed to, actively infected with, or recovered from COVID-19 were included in the dataset. The repertoires were released in a freely available public database intended as a resource for research on the immune response to SARS-CoV-2. Nearly every sample came with metadata listing a de-identified subject ID, COVID-19 status, age in years and sex. The prospective study material was composed of cDNA or gDNA derived from T cells, B-cell-depleted T cells, or PBMCs. The samples were drawn from the first 160 participants of the ongoing ImmuneRACE study and from over 950 subjects provided by 6 global collaborators. Where available, HLA class I and class II types were taken from metadata supplied by the sample provider and were not determined by assay-based typing.

TCRbeta CDR3 regions were amplified from genomic DNA by means of the immunoSEQ Assay, a bias-controlled multiplex PCR. On the authors' methods: The number of nucleated cells in each sample was estimated by amplification of reference gene primers within the assay. To quantify the absolute abundance of each unique TCRbeta CDR3 rearrangement, sequence reads were collapsed and filtered. Productive Simpson clonality was computed per sample as the square root of Simpson's diversity index over productive rearrangements. Not all clones reach the TCRdb copy of this immuneACCESS table, which keeps in-frame sequences only. Checked studies attribute under half of the gap to unresolved V genes and leave the rest unexplained. The V and J calls and the clone size are those of that table, but D and trimming were determined from the DNA. The table for this sample lists 150,000 to 200,000 clones; more than 70% of them were counted only once. The ten largest clones capture more than 7.5% of the sample.

Participants in the prospective study were enrolled through a virtual design, were aged roughly 18 to 100 years, and lived in 24 United States geographic areas. Cohort assignment in the prospective study relied on participant-reported clinical history from a screening survey and a study questionnaire. Recovered participants in ImmuneRACE Cohort 3 were defined as having two consecutive negative NP/OP PCR tests, clearance from a healthcare professional, or resolution of symptoms. Mobile phlebotomists in the prospective study collected whole blood, serum and a nasopharyngeal or oropharyngeal swab from every participant. Prospective study participants could optionally give additional blood draws and questionnaires over an approximately two-month period. Before DNA extraction, prospective study blood samples were shipped either frozen or at room temperature. Paper-wide results and their limitations: Clinical and demographic metadata were provided uncurated, with the amount varying by source and participant.

Relative to germline, V is missing 5 bases and J is missing 10 bases, with 10 bases of the junction outside any gene match. From the cysteine through the phenylalanine, the CDR3 covers 16 amino acids. Only the CDR3 region is kept as DNA, spanning 48 bases read in frame from base 1. The germline V gene sets CDR1 to SGHTA and CDR2 to FQGNSA. In the case of this clone: Its recognized antigen is unknown. No per-base quality is available; no much larger clone lies one base away.

This receptor was identified in a woman younger than 45 who had recovered from COVID-19. The sequencing input was PBMCs or T cells enriched from blood (not recorded which). The chain is assembled from TRBV7-2 and TRBJ2-1, and 14 junctional nucleotides match TRBD2. The CDR3 loop reads CASSPRTSGGRGEQFF. Read as DNA, the sequence is TGTGCCAGCAGCCCCCGGACTAGCGGGGGGAGGGGAGAGCAGTTCTTC.